The sequence of this TCR beta chain was determined in a study of post-analysis software for immune sequencing data. Study-wide points: TRBV5-6, TRBV5-1 and TRBV20-1 belonged to a set of about 5 TRBV segments that were more frequent in patients than controls. Normalized Chao1 diversity was significantly reduced in patients versus controls.

Regarding this clonotype: Its antigen is unidentified.

The CDR3 is 11 residues long. Trimming removed 6 bases from V and 8 bases from J; junction bases left unmatched: 6. Looked up from germline, CDR1 is SQVTM and CDR2 is ANQGSEA. cDNA libraries for TCR beta contained unique molecular identifiers. cDNA molecules numbering about half a million came from roughly 1.1 to 9.2 million T cells. Via MiXCR, TCRdb re-called the PCR reads, giving one row per CDR3 protein. The sample lists more than 450,000 distinct CDR3 sequences; 40% to 50% were seen once. This TCR was recovered from a girl between 5 and 17 years old with multiple sclerosis. Sequenced input: blood. The rearrangement links TRBV29-1 to TRBJ1-2; 7 bases fit TRBD1. The chain's CDR3 is CSVRDSSGYTF. The CDR3, as DNA: TGCAGCGTCCGGGACAGTTCCGGCTACACCTTC.